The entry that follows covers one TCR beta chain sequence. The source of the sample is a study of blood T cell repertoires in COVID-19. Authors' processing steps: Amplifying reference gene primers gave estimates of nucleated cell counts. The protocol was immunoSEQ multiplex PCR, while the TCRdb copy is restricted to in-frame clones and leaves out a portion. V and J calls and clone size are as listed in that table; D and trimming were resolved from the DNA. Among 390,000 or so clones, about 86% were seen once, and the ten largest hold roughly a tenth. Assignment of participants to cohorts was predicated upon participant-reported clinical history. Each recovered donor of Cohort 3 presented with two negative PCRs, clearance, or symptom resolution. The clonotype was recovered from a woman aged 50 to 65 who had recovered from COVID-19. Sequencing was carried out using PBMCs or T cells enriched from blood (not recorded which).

The CDR3, as DNA: TGTGCCAGCACCCGGAGGGCAGATTACGAGCAGTACTTC. This gives the protein CASTRRADYEQYF. V is TRBV21-1 and J is TRBJ2-7; the table's D call of TRBD2 was not tested on the DNA. TRBV21-1 is a pseudogene. CDR3 length: 13 amino acids.